This T cell receptor (beta chain) stems from a study of CD8 T cells in ankylosing spondylitis. Points from the study as a whole: Past research had described some motif variants in reactive arthritis synovial fluid and blood. It appeared that ankylosing spondylitis blood was characterized by a TCR beta motif of roughly 8 highly homologous variants.

This clonotype was found a few times. No antigen is known for it. V trimming: 4 bases; J trimming: 8 bases; junction bases outside the gene matches: 5. CDR1 is SGHRS and CDR2 is YFSETQ in the germline V gene. This CDR3 region has 15 residues. MiXCR was run by TCRdb on the 5' RACE reads, yielding one entry per CDR3 protein. This table holds some 350,000 distinct CDR3 sequences, roughly 14% found once. The rearrangement links TRBV5-1 to TRBJ2-1; 14 nucleotides align to TRBD2. This TCR was recovered from a male donor with ankylosing spondylitis or in good health (not recorded which). Sequenced material: blood, either unsorted or a sorted T cell fraction (not recorded which). Written as DNA, the CDR3 is TGCGCCAGCAGCCCGACTAGCGGGAGGGCGGATGAGCAGTTCTTC. This codes for CASSPTSGRADEQFF.